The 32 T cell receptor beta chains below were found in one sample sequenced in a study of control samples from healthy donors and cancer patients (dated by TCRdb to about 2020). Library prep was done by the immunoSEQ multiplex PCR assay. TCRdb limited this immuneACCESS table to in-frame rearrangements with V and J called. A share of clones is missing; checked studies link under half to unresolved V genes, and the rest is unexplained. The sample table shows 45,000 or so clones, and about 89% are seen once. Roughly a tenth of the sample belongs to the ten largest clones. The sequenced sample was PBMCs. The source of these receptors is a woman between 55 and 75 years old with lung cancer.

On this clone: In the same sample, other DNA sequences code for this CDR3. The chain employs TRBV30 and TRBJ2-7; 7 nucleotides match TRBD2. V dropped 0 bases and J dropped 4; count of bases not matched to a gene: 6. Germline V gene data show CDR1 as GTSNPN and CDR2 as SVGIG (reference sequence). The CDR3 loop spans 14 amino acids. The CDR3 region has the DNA TGTGCCTGGAGTGTGGGGGGGACCGCGTACGAGCAGTACTTC. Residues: CAWSVGGTAYEQYF.

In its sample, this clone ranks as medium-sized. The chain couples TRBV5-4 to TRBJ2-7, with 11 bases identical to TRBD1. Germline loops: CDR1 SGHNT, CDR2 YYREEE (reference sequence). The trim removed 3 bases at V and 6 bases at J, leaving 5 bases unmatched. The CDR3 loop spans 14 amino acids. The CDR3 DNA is TGTGCCAGCAGCTCACCGGGACAGGGGGTCGAGCAGTACTTC. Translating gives CASSSPGQGVEQYF. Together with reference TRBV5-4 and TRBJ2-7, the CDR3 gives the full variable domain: ETGVTQSPTHLIKTRGQQVTLRCSSQSGHNTVSWYQQALGQGPQFIFQYYREEENGRGNFPPRFSGLQFPNYSSELNVNALELDDSALYLCASSSPGQGVEQYFGPGTRLTVT.

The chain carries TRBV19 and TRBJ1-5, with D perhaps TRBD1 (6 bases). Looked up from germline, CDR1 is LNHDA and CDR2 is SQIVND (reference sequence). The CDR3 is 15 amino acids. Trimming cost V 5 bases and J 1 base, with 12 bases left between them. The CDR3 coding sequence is TGTGCCAGTAGTCCCCGCGGGGGCAGCAATCAGCCCCAGCATTTT. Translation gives CASSPRGGSNQPQHF.

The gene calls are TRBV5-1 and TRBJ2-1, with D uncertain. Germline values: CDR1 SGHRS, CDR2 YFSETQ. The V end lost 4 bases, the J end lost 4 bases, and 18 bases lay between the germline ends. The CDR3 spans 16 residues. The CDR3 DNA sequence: TGCGCCAGCAGCACCCCTTCGGGCCTCCCTTACAATGAGCAGTTCTTC. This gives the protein CASSTPSGLPYNEQFF.

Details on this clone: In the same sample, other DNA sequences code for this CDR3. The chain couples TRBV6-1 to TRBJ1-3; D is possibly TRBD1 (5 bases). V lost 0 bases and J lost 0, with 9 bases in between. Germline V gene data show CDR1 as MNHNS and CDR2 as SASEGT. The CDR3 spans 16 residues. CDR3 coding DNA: TGTGCCAGCAGTGAAGCTGGAGGGGTCTCTGGAAACACCATATATTTT. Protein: CASSEAGGVSGNTIYF.

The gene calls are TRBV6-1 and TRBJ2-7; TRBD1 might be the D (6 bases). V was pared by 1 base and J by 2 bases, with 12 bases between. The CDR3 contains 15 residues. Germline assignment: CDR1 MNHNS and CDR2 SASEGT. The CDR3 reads CASSEEDGQPYEQYF. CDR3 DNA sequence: TGTGCCAGCAGTGAAGAGGACGGACAGCCCTACGAGCAGTACTTC.

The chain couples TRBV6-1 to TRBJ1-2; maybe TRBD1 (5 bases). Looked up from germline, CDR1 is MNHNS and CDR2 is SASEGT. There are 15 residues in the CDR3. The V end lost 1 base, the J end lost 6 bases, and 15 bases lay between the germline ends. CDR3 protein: CASSEGTSGSDGYTF. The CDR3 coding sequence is TGTGCCAGCAGTGAAGGGACATCCGGGTCGGATGGCTACACCTTC.

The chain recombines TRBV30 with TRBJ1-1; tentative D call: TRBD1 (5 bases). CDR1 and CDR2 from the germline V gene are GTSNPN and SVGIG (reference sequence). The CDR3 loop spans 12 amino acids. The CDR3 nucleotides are TGTGCTTCCGGGACGGGACCTACTGAAGCTTTCTTT. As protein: CASGTGPTEAFF.

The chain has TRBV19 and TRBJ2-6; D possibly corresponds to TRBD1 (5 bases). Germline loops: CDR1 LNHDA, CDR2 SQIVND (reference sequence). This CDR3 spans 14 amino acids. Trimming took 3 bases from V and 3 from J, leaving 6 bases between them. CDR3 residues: CASSIQGGANVLTF. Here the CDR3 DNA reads TGTGCCAGTAGTATCCAGGGTGGGGCCAACGTCCTGACTTTC.

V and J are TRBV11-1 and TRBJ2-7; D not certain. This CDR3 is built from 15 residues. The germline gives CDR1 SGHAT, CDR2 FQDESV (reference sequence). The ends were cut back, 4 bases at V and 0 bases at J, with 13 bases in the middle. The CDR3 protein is CASSSPGPSSYEQYF. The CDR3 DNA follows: TGTGCCAGCAGCTCCCCCGGTCCCAGCTCCTACGAGCAGTACTTC.

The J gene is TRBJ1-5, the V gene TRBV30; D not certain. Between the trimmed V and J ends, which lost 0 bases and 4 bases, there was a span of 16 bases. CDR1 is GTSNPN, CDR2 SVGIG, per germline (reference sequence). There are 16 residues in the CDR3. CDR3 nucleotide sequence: TGTGCCTGGAGTGTACCGGGCGCCAGGTTTAATCAGCCCCAGCATTTT. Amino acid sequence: CAWSVPGARFNQPQHF.

The CDR3 region has the DNA TGTGCCAGCAGTCCTATTACCTCGGTCGGGGCCAACGTCCTGACTTTC. This sequence encodes CASSPITSVGANVLTF. This chain joins TRBV28 and TRBJ2-6; D remains unclear. The germline CDR1 and CDR2 sequences are MDHEN and SYDVKM. V lost 5 bases and J lost 4, with 15 bases in between. The CDR3 contains 16 residues.

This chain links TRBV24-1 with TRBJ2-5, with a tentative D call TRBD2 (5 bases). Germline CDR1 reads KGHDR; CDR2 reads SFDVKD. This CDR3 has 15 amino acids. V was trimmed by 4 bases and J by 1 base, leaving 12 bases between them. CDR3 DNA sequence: TGTGCCACCAGTGAGGGAGTAATAAGCCAAGAGACCCAGTACTTC. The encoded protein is CATSEGVISQETQYF.

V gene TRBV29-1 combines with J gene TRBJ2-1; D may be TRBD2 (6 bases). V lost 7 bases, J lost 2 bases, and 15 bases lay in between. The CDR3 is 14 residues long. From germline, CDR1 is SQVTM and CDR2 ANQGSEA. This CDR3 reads CSGNDGGAYNEQFF. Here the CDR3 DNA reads TGCAGCGGAAATGACGGGGGTGCCTACAATGAGCAGTTCTTC.

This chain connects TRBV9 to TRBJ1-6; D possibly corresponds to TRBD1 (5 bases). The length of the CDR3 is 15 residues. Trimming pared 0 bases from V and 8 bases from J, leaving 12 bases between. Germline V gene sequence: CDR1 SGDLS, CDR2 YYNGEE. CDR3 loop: CASSVVPVGDSPLHF. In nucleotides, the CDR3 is TGTGCCAGCAGCGTAGTTCCGGTGGGGGATTCACCCCTCCACTTT.

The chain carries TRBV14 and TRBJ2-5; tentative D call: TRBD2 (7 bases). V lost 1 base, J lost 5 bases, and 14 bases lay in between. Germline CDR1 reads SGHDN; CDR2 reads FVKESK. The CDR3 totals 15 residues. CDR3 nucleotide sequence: TGTGCCAGCAGCCAAGGAGTCGGGGGGCGGGAGACCCAGTACTTC. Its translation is CASSQGVGGRETQYF. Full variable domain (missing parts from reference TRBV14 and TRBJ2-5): EAGVTQFPSHSVIEKGQTVTLRCDPISGHDNLYWYRRVMGKEIKFLLHFVKESKQDESGMPNNRFLAERTGGTYSTLKVQPAELEDSGVYFCASSQGVGGRETQYFGPGTRLLVL.

In nucleotides, the CDR3 is TGTGCCACCGCTGGACAGGGGGGGACTAGCGGGAGGGAGAATGAGCAGTTCTTC. Protein sequence: CATAGQGGTSGRENEQFF. V is TRBV24-1 and J is TRBJ2-1, with 16 bases fitting TRBD2. The germline V gene encodes CDR1 KGHDR and CDR2 SFDVKD. The V segment lost 9 bases and the J segment 7 bases; nucleotides outside the gene matches: 14. The CDR3 is made up of 18 amino acids.

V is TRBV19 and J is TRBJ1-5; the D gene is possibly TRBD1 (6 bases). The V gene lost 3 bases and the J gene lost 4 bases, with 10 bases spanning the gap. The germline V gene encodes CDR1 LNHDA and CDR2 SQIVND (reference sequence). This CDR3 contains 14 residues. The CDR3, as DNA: TGTGCCAGTAGTATGGGGACACTTAATCAGCCCCAGCATTTT. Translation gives CASSMGTLNQPQHF.

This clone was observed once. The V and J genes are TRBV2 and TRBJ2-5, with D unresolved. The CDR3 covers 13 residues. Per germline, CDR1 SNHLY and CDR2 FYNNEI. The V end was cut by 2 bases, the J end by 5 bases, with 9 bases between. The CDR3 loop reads CASSETLGETQYF. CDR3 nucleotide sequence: TGTGCCAGCAGTGAAACTTTGGGGGAGACCCAGTACTTC.

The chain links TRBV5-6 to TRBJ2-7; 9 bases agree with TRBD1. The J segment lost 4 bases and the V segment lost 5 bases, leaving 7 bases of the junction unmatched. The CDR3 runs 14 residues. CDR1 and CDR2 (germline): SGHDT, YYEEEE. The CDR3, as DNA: TGTGCCAGCAGACGACAGGGGGGAAAATACGAGCAGTACTTC. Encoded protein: CASRRQGGKYEQYF. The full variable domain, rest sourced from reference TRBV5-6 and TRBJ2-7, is DAGVTQSPTHLIKTRGQQVTLRCSPKSGHDTVSWYQQALGQGPQFIFQYYEEEERQRGNFPDRFSGHQFPNYSSELNVNALLLGDSALYLCASRRQGGKYEQYFGPGTRLTVT.

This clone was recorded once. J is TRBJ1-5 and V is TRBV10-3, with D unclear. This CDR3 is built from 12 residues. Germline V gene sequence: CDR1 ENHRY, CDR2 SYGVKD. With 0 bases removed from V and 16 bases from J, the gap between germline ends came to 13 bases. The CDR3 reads CAISESGIAGHF. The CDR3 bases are TGTGCCATCAGTGAGTCTGGGATCGCCGGACATTTT.

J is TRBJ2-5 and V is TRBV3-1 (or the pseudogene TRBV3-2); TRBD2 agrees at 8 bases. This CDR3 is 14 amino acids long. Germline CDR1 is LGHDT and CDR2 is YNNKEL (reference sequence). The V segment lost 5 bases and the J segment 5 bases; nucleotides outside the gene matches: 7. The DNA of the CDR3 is TGTGCCAGCAGCTTAGACTCGGGAGGGGAGACCCAGTACTTC. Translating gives CASSLDSGGETQYF.

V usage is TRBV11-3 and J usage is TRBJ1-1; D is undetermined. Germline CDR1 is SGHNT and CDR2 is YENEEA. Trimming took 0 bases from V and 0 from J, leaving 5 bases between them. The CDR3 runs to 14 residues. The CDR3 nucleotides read TGTGCCAGCAGCTTAGAGGAGGTGAACACTGAAGCTTTCTTT. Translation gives CASSLEEVNTEAFF. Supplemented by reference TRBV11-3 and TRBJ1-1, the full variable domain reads EAGVVQSPRYKIIEKKQPVAFWCNPISGHNTLYWYLQNLGQGPELLIRYENEEAVDDSQLPKDRFSAERLKGVDSTLKIQPAELGDSAVYLCASSLEEVNTEAFFGQGTRLTVV.

CDR3 sequence reads: CASSLVKAGETYSTDTQYF. The CDR3 nucleotides are TGTGCCAGCAGCTTAGTGAAAGCGGGAGAGACTTATAGCACAGATACGCAGTATTTT. The chain joins TRBV7-2 to TRBJ2-3, with TRBD2 matching 8 bases. J was trimmed by 0 bases and V by 1 base; bases with no gene match: 12. This CDR3 is built from 19 residues. Germline CDR1 SGHTA, CDR2 FQGNSA. The full variable domain, rest sourced from reference TRBV7-2 and TRBJ2-3, is GAGVSQSPSNKVTEKGKDVELRCDPISGHTALYWYRQSLGQGLEFLIYFQGNSAPDKSGLPSDRFSAERTGGSVSTLTIQRTQQEDSAVYLCASSLVKAGETYSTDTQYFGPGTRLTVL.

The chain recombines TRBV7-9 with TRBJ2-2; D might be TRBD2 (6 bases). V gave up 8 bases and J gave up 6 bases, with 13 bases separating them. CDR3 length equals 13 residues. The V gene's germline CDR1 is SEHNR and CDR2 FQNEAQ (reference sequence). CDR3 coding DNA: TGTGCCAGCCGCGGGGAGTCACCCGGGGAGCTGTTTTTT. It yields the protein CASRGESPGELFF.

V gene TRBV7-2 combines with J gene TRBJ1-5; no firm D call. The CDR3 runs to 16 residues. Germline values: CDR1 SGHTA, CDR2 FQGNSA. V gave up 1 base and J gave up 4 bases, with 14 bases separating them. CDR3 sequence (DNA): TGTGCCAGCAGCTTAGTTAGCCGGGGAGGGAATCAGCCCCAGCATTTT. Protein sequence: CASSLVSRGGNQPQHF.

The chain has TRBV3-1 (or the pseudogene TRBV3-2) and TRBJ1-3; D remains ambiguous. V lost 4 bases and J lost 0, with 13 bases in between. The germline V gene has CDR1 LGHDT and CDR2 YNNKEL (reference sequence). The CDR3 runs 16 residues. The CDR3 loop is CASSRARASSGNTIYF. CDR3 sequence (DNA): TGTGCCAGCAGCCGGGCACGGGCTTCCTCTGGAAACACCATATATTTT.

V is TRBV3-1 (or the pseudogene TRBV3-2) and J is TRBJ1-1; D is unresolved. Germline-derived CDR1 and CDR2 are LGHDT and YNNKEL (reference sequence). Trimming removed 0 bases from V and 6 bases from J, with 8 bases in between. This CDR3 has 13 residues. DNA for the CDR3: TGTGCCAGCAGCCAAGATCCCCCGGCTGAAGCTTTCTTT. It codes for CASSQDPPAEAFF.

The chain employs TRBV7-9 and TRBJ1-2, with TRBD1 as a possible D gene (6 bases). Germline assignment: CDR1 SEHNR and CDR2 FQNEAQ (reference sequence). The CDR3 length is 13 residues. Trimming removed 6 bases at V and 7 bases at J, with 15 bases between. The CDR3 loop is CASRDRQAFGYTF. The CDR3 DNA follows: TGTGCCAGCAGGGACCGACAGGCCTTTGGCTACACCTTC. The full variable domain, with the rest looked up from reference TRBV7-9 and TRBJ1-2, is DTGVSQNPRHKITKRGQNVTFRCDPISEHNRLYWYRQTLGQGPEFLTYFQNEAQLEKSRLLSDRFSAERPKGSFSTLEIQRTEQGDSAMYLCASRDRQAFGYTFGSGTRLTVV.

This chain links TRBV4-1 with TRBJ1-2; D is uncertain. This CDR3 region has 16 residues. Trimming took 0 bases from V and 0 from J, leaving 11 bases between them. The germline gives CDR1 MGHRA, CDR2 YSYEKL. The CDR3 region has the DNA TGCGCCAGCAGCCAAGATTCGACGGCAACTAACTATGGCTACACCTTC. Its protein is CASSQDSTATNYGYTF.

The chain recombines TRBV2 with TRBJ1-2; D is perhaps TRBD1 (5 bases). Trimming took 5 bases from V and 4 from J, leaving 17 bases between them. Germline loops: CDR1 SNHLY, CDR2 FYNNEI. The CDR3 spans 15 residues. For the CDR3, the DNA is TGTGCCAGCAGTCTTCAAGGGACTGCCCTCTATGGCTACACCTTC. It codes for CASSLQGTALYGYTF.

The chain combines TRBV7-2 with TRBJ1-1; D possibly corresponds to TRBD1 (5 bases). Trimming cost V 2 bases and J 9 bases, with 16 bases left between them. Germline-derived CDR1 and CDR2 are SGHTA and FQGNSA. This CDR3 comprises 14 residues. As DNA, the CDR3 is TGTGCCAGCAGCTTAAATAGAGGGGCAGACCAAGCTTTCTTT. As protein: CASSLNRGADQAFF.